These 15 T cell receptor beta chains were all obtained from the same sample, sequenced in a study of shared clonotypes between healthy human individuals. TCRdb keeps only in-frame clones here, not all; method: immunoSEQ multiplex PCR. The data show some 2,500,000 clones, under 95% seen once. Input material: naive CD4+ T cells from PBMCs. Indicated subset: CD45RA+ positively selected. These receptors all come from a man between 18 and 35 years old in good health. Some clones in this sample may be carry-over from other donors' samples.

V is TRBV19 and J is TRBJ1-1, with D perhaps matching TRBD1 (6 bases). Looked up from germline, CDR1 is LNHDA and CDR2 is SQIVND (reference sequence). The ends were cut back, 3 bases at V and 3 bases at J, with 11 bases in the middle. CDR3 length equals 14 residues. CDR3 loop: CASSIRGDDTEAFF. The DNA for the CDR3 is TGTGCCAGTAGTATCAGGGGCGACGACACTGAAGCTTTCTTT.

V gene TRBV6-5 combines with J gene TRBJ2-5; 7 nucleotides agree with TRBD1. Trimming at V came to 6 bases and at J to 2 bases, leaving 3 bases not matched to a gene. This CDR3 is built from 13 residues. Per the germline V gene, CDR1 is MNHEY and CDR2 is SVGAGI. The CDR3 protein is CASRQTGQETQYF. The DNA for the CDR3 is TGTGCCAGCAGACAGACAGGGCAAGAGACCCAGTACTTC.

V gene TRBV11-2 combines with J gene TRBJ2-3; D is uncertain. This CDR3 spans 15 amino acids. The germline CDR1 and CDR2 sequences are SGHAT and FQNNGV. V gave up 4 bases and J gave up 0 bases, with 11 bases separating them. CDR3 nucleotide sequence: TGTGCCAGCAGCTCGAAAAGCCCTAGCACAGATACGCAGTATTTT. It yields the protein CASSSKSPSTDTQYF.

The chain employs TRBV28 and TRBJ1-1, with D possibly matching TRBD1 (6 bases). CDR1 is MDHEN, CDR2 SYDVKM, per germline. The V end was cut by 3 bases, the J end by 8 bases, with 10 bases between. CDR3 length equals 12 residues. The CDR3 nucleotides are TGTGCCAGCAGTTTGTGGGACAAAGAAGCTTTCTTT. This encodes CASSLWDKEAFF.

J is TRBJ1-2 and V is TRBV30; 7 bases match TRBD1. V lost 3 bases and J lost 6; bases outside the gene matches: 13. Germline CDR1 and CDR2: GTSNPN and SVGIG (reference sequence). The CDR3 spans 15 residues. CDR3 nucleotides: TGTGCCTGGAGCGCCTTACTAGGGACAGTCAATGGCTACACCTTC. This sequence encodes CAWSALLGTVNGYTF.

This chain links TRBV11-1 with TRBJ2-4; 10 bases agree with TRBD1. This CDR3 contains 14 residues. Germline V gene data show CDR1 as SGHAT and CDR2 as FQDESV (reference sequence). The trim removed 5 bases at V and 8 bases at J, leaving 6 bases unmatched. The CDR3 loop reads CASSIRDRGHIQYF. CDR3 DNA: TGTGCCAGCAGCATCCGGGACAGGGGTCACATTCAGTACTTC. The whole variable domain, remainder taken from reference TRBV11-1 and TRBJ2-4, is EAEVAQSPRYKITEKSQAVAFWCDPISGHATLYWYRQILGQGPELLVQFQDESVVDDSQLPKDRFSAERLKGVDSTLKIQPAELGDSAMYLCASSIRDRGHIQYFGAGTRLSVL.

This rearrangement joins TRBV27 to TRBJ1-2, with D hard to call. The CDR3 has 17 residues. V lost 6 bases, J lost 2 bases, and 22 bases lay in between. Per the germline V gene, CDR1 is MNHEY and CDR2 is SMNVEV (reference sequence). The CDR3 loop reads CASRPADGEFRNYGYTF. CDR3 coding DNA: TGTGCCAGCAGACCTGCTGACGGGGAATTCCGAAACTATGGCTACACCTTC.

The J gene is TRBJ1-1, the V gene TRBV16; TRBD1 is a possible D gene (5 bases). Trimming left V 0 bases short and J 5 bases short, with 10 bases between. The CDR3 totals 14 residues. The germline V gene encodes CDR1 KGHSY and CDR2 FQNENV. The CDR3 here is CASSQSVGGTEAFF. Written as DNA, the CDR3 is TGTGCCAGCAGCCAATCGGTCGGGGGGACTGAAGCTTTCTTT.

This chain links TRBV19 with TRBJ2-2, with D tentatively TRBD1 or TRBD2 (6 bases each). Germline CDR1 is LNHDA and CDR2 is SQIVND (reference sequence). Deletions cut 6 bases from V and 3 bases from J, with 17 bases between. CDR3 size: 16 residues. The CDR3 protein is CASRRHGGADTGELFF. The CDR3, as DNA: TGTGCCAGTAGACGCCACGGGGGCGCGGACACCGGGGAGCTGTTTTTT.

J is TRBJ2-7 and V is TRBV27; no firm D call. The CDR3 consists of 12 residues. Germline CDR1 is MNHEY and CDR2 is SMNVEV (reference sequence). The V end was cut by 5 bases, the J end by 4 bases, with 9 bases between. The CDR3 sequence is CASSGTRYEQYF. DNA of the CDR3: TGTGCCAGCAGTGGTACCAGGTACGAGCAGTACTTC.

This chain links TRBV4-1 with TRBJ1-1; the D is unclear. There are 12 residues in the CDR3. Germline V gene sequence: CDR1 MGHRA, CDR2 YSYEKL. Trimming cost V 3 bases and J 8 bases, with 10 bases left between them. CDR3 DNA sequence: TGCGCCAGCAGCCATTTTACGGCAGAAGCTTTCTTT. Its translation is CASSHFTAEAFF.

The V call is TRBV6-6, the J call TRBJ2-1; D call uncertain. V dropped 0 bases and J dropped 12 bases, with 9 bases sitting between them. This CDR3 is 12 amino acids long. Germline CDR1 is MNHNY and CDR2 is SVGAGI (reference sequence). The CDR3 loop reads CASSYSRAAQFF. The CDR3 coding sequence is TGTGCCAGCAGTTACTCTCGGGCGGCGCAGTTCTTC.

About this clone: In the same sample, other DNA sequences code for this CDR3. The genes are TRBV6-5 and TRBJ2-7; maybe TRBD1 (6 bases). The CDR3 length is 14 residues. Germline V lookup: CDR1 MNHEY, CDR2 SVGAGI. Trimming took off 4 bases at V and 4 bases at J, with 14 bases between the two ends. The CDR3 loop reads CASSSRGGAYEQYF. For the CDR3, the DNA is TGTGCCAGCAGTTCGCGTGGGGGCGCATACGAGCAGTACTTC.

On this clone: The same CDR3 also results from other DNA sequences found in this sample. The rearrangement joins TRBV28 to TRBJ2-7; D is ambiguous. Germline loops: CDR1 MDHEN, CDR2 SYDVKM. The CDR3 totals 11 residues. V was trimmed by 7 bases and J by 3 bases, leaving 7 bases between them. CDR3 in amino acids: CASTLGYEQYF. The CDR3 coding sequence is TGTGCCAGCACCTTAGGCTACGAGCAGTACTTC.

The chain uses TRBV28 and TRBJ2-6, with D hard to call. Trimming stripped 8 bases from V and 1 base from J, with 0 bases between. CDR3 length: 11 residues. The germline gives CDR1 MDHEN, CDR2 SYDVKM. The CDR3 loop reads CASSGANVLTF. DNA for the CDR3: TGTGCCAGCTCTGGGGCCAACGTCCTGACTTTC.